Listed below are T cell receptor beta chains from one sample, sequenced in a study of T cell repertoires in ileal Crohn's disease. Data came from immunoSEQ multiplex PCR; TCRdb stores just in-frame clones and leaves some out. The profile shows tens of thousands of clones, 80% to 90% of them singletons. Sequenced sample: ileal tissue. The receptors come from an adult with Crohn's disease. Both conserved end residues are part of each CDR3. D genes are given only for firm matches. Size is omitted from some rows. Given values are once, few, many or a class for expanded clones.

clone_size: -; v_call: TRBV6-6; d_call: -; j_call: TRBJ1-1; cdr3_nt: TGTGCCAGCAGTTATACAGGGATGAGCACTGAAGCTTTCTTT; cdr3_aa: CASSYTGMSTEAFF
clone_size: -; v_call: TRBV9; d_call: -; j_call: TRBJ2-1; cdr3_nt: TGTGCCAGCAGCGTAGATAGGGGGGGAAACTACAATGAGCAGTTCTTC; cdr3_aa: CASSVDRGGNYNEQFF
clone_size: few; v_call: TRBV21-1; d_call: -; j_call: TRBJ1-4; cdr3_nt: TGTGCCAGCAGCAGCCGACAGGGCGACGAAAAACTGTTTTTT; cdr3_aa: CASSSRQGDEKLFF
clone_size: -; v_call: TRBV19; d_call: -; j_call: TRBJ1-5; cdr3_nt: TGTGCCAGTAGTGTGCAGTCGATGCAGCCCCAGCATTTT; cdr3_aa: CASSVQSMQPQHF
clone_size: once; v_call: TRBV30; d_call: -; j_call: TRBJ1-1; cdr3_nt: TGTGCCTGGAGTCCTACTTGGGAGGTTTTGGCTTTCTTT; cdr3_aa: CAWSPTWEVLAFF
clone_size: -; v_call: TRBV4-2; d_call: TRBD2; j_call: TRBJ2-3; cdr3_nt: TGTGCCAGCAGCCAAGATTGGACTAGTGGGGTGCCAGATACGCAGTATTTT; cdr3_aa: CASSQDWTSGVPDTQYF
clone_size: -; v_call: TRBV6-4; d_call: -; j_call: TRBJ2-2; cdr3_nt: TGTGCCAGCAGTGAAGGGGACACCGGGGAGCTGTTTTTT; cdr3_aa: CASSEGDTGELFF
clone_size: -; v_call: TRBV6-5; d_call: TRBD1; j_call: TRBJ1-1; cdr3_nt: TGTGCCAGCGGGGCGACAGGGATTTCTGAAGCTTTCTTT; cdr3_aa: CASGATGISEAFF
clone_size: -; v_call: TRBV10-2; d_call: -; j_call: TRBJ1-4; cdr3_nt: TGCGCCAGCAGTGAGGAGGGAAATGAAAAACTGTTTTTT; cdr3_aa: CASSEEGNEKLFF
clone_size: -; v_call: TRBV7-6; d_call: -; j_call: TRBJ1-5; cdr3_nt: TGTGCCAGCAGCTTAGGGGGAGGAAACAATCAGCCCCAGCATTTT; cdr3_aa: CASSLGGGNNQPQHF
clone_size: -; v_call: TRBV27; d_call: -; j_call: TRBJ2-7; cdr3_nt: TGTGCCAGCAGTTTATGGGCAGGCAGCAAGATAACCTACGAGCAGTACTTC; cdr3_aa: CASSLWAGSKITYEQYF
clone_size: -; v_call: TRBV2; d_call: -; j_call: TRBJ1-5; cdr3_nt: TGTGCCAGCAGGCCGCCGGAGTCTAGCAATCAGCCCCAGCATTTT; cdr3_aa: CASRPPESSNQPQHF
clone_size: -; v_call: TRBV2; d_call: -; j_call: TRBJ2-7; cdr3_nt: TGTGCCAGCACCCCGGGCTCCTACGAGCAGTACTTC; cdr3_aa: CASTPGSYEQYF
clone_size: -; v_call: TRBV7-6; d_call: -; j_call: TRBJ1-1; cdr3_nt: TGTGCCAGCAGCTTAATCCAGGGGAACACTGAAGCTTTCTTT; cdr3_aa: CASSLIQGNTEAFF
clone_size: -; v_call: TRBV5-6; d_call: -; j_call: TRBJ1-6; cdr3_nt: TGTGCCAGCAGCCTACCTCAGGGGTTAGGGTCACCCCTCCACTTT; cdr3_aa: CASSLPQGLGSPLHF
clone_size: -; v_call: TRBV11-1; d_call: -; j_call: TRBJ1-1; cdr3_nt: TGTGCCAGCAGCCTCGACAGGATTCGGGCTTTCTTT; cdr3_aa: CASSLDRIRAFF
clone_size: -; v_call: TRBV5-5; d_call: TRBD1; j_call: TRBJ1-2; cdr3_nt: TGTGCCAGCAGCTTGATACGGACAGGAAAACTCTATGGCTACACCTTC; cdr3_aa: CASSLIRTGKLYGYTF
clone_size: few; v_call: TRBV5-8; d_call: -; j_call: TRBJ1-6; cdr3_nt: TGTGCCAGCAGCTTGGGAGGAAGCTCCTATAATTCACCCCTCCACTTT; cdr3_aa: CASSLGGSSYNSPLHF
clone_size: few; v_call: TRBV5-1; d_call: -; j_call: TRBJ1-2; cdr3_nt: TGCGCCAGCAGCTCTGGACAGCATGGCTACACCTTC; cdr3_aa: CASSSGQHGYTF
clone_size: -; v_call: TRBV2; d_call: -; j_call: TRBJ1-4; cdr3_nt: TGTGCCAGCAGTGAAATCCGGCCAGGGCCGAATGAAAAACTGTTTTTT; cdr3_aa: CASSEIRPGPNEKLFF
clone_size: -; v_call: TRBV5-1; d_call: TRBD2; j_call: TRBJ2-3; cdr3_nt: TGCGCCAGCAGCTTGGAGGGCGGGGGGGCCTCTGATACGCAGTATTTT; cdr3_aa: CASSLEGGGASDTQYF
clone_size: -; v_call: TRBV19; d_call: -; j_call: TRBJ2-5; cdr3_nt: TGTGCCAGTAGGACCTCTAGCGCCCAAGAGACCCAGTACTTC; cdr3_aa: CASRTSSAQETQYF
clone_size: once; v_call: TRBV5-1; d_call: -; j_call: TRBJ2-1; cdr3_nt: TGCGCCAGCAGCCTCTACAATGAGCAGTTCTTC; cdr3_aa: CASSLYNEQFF
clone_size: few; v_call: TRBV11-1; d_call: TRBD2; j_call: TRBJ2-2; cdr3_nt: TGTGCCAGCAGCTCCGAGACTAGCGAAAACACCGGGGAGCTGTTTTTT; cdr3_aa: CASSSETSENTGELFF
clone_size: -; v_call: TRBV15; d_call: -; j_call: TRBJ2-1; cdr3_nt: TGTGCCACCAGCAGAGATTGGGCAGGGCGGTTCAATGAGCAGTTCTTC; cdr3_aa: CATSRDWAGRFNEQFF
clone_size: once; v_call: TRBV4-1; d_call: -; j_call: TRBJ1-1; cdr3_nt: TGCGCCAGCAGCCCGACAGTGAACACTGAAGCTTTCTTT; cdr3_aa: CASSPTVNTEAFF
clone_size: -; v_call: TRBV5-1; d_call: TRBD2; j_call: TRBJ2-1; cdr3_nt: TGCGCCAGCAGCTTGGATGCCGGGGGGGACTACAATGAGCAGTTCTTC; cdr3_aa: CASSLDAGGDYNEQFF
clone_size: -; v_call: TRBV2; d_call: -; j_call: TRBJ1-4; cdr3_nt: TGTGCCAGCAGTGTACGGTTTAATGAAAAACTGTTTTTT; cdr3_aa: CASSVRFNEKLFF